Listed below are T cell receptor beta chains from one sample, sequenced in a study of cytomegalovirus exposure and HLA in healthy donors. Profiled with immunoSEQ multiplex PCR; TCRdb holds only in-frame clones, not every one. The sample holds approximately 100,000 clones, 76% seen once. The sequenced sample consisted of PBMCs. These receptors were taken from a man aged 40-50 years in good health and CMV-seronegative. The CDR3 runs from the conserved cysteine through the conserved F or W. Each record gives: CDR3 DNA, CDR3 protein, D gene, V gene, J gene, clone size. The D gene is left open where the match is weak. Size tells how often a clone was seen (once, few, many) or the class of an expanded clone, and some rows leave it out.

TGCGCCAGCAGCTTCCCGGGACAGTCTATCGGGGCCAACGTCCTGACTTTC	CASSFPGQSIGANVLTF	TRBD1	TRBV5-1	TRBJ2-6	once
TGTGCCAGCAGCTTATATTCGCGGATTTCCTACGAGCAGTACTTC	CASSLYSRISYEQYF	-	TRBV11-2	TRBJ2-7	few
TGTGCCAGCAGCCAAGAGGCGGGATCGGCGAATTCACCCCTCCACTTT	CASSQEAGSANSPLHF	-	TRBV4-2	TRBJ1-6	-
TGTGCCAGCAGCCCAAACAGGGGGCTCGGAAACACCATATATTTT	CASSPNRGLGNTIYF	TRBD1	TRBV7-2	TRBJ1-3	few
TGTGCCAGCAGTCTCTCTACGCGGGGGGACCATTTT	CASSLSTRGDHF	TRBD2	TRBV6-6	TRBJ2-3	-
TGTGCCAGCAGCCAAGACTTCGGCAGGACAGACTATGGCTACACCTTC	CASSQDFGRTDYGYTF	-	TRBV4-2	TRBJ1-2	once
TGTGCCTGGAGTGAGAGAGATGAGCAGTTCTTC	CAWSERDEQFF	-	TRBV30	TRBJ2-1	-
TGTGCCAGCAGCTTAAGGGGCGGCTACACCTTC	CASSLRGGYTF	-	TRBV5-6	TRBJ1-2	-
TGTGCCAGCAGCCCAAGGACAGACTCCTACGAGCAGTACTTC	CASSPRTDSYEQYF	-	TRBV5-4	TRBJ2-7	-
TGCGCCAGCAGCTTGGCTAGCGGGGGGCTGGGCACCGGGGAGCTGTTTTTT	CASSLASGGLGTGELFF	TRBD2	TRBV5-1	TRBJ2-2	-
TGTGCCAGCAGTGATCTCAAAGGGACAGTCTATGGCTACACCTTC	CASSDLKGTVYGYTF	TRBD1	TRBV2	TRBJ1-2	-
TGTGCTAGTGGAAGAACAGGGAGCTCCTACAATGAGCAGTTCTTC	CASGRTGSSYNEQFF	-	TRBV12-5	TRBJ2-1	-
TGTGCCAGCAGCTTAGTGGCAGGTCCGAATGAAAAACTGTTTTTT	CASSLVAGPNEKLFF	-	TRBV7-2	TRBJ1-4	-
TGTGCCACCAGCAGAGTAGTAGCCAAAAACATTCAGTACTTC	CATSRVVAKNIQYF	-	TRBV15	TRBJ2-4	few
TGTGCCAGCAGCTCCCAGACAGGGCTCACTGAAGCTTTCTTT	CASSSQTGLTEAFF	TRBD1	TRBV11-2	TRBJ1-1	-
TGTGCCAGCAGCTTGCAAACAGGGGTCACTGAAGCTTTCTTT	CASSLQTGVTEAFF	TRBD1	TRBV5-4	TRBJ1-1	-
TGCGCCAGCAGCCAGAGGGACAGGGGCACAGATACGCAGTATTTT	CASSQRDRGTDTQYF	TRBD1	TRBV4-3	TRBJ2-3	-
TGCGCCAGCAGCCATTTTGGGGCCGAGCAGTACTTC	CASSHFGAEQYF	-	TRBV4-1	TRBJ2-7	-
TGTGCCAGCCTCATAGCCGGGGGGGCCGGGGATGAGCAGTTCTTC	CASLIAGGAGDEQFF	TRBD2	TRBV28	TRBJ2-1	-
TGTGCCAGCAGCTTTGCCAGGGGCAGTACTGAAGCTTTCTTT	CASSFARGSTEAFF	-	TRBV7-2	TRBJ1-1	-
TGCGCCAGCAGTGAACTCCAGCGGGGCGGCGAGCAGTACTTC	CASSELQRGGEQYF	TRBD2	TRBV10-2	TRBJ2-7	-
TGTGCCAGTAGTATAGTGGCGGGGGCGAACACCGGGGAGCTGTTTTTT	CASSIVAGANTGELFF	TRBD2	TRBV19	TRBJ2-2	-
TGTGCCAGCAGTTCACAGGTCACAGATACGCAGTATTTT	CASSSQVTDTQYF	-	TRBV6-4	TRBJ2-3	-
TGTGCCAGCAGGGGGACAGCGGACAATGAGCAGTTCTTC	CASRGTADNEQFF	TRBD1	TRBV6-4	TRBJ2-1	-